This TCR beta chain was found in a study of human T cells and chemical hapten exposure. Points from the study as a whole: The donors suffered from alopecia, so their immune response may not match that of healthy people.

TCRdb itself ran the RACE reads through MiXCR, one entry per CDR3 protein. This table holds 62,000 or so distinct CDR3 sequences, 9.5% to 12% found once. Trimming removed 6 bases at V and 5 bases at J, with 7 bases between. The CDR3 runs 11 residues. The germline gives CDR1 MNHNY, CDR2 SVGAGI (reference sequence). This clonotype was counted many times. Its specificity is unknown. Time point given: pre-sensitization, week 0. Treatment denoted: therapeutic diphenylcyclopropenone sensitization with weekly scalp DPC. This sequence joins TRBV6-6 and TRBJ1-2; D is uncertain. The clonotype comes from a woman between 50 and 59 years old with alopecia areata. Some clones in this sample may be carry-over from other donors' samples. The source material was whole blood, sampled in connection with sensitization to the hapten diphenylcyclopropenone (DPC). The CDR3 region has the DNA TGTGCCAGCAGCCTAGAATATGGCTACACCTTC. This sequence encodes CASSLEYGYTF.